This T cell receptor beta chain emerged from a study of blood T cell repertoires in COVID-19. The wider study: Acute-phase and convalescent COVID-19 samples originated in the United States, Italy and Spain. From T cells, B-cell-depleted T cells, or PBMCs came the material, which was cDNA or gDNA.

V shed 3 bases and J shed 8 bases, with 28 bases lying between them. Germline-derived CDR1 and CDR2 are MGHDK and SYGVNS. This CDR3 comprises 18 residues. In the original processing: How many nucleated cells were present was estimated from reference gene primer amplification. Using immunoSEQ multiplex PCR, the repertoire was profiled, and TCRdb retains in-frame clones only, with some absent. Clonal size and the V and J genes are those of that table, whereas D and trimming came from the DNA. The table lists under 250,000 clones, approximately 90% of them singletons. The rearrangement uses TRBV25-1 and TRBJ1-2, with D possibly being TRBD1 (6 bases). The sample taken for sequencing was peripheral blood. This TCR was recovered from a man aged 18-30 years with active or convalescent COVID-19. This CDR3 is CASSDLLGGHRVWEGYTF. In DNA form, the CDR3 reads TGTGCCAGCAGTGACCTCCTAGGTGGGCACAGGGTATGGGAGGGCTACACCTTC.